This T cell receptor beta chain was obtained from a study of blood T cell repertoires in COVID-19. In the authors' workflow: Amplification from reference gene primers served as the basis for estimated nucleated cell counts. Clones were sequenced by immunoSEQ multiplex PCR, and TCRdb holds only the in-frame ones, with some missing. That table gives V, J and clone size, and the DNA gave D and trimming. This sample has about 100,000 clones, with about 88% found just once. This clone was seen more than once but under ten times. The CDR3 runs to 18 residues. The V and J ends lost 4 bases and 3 bases, in that order; junction bases with no gene match: 12. Germline V gene lookup returns CDR1 LGHNA and CDR2 YSLEER.

The rearrangement joins TRBV4-3 to TRBJ2-3; 11 bases line up with TRBD1. The origin of this receptor is a man older than 75 with acute or convalescent COVID-19. The material sequenced was peripheral blood. CDR3 in amino acids: CASSLRPPGQGATDTQYF. The CDR3, as DNA: TGCGCCAGCAGCCTTAGGCCCCCTGGACAGGGGGCAACAGATACGCAGTATTTT.